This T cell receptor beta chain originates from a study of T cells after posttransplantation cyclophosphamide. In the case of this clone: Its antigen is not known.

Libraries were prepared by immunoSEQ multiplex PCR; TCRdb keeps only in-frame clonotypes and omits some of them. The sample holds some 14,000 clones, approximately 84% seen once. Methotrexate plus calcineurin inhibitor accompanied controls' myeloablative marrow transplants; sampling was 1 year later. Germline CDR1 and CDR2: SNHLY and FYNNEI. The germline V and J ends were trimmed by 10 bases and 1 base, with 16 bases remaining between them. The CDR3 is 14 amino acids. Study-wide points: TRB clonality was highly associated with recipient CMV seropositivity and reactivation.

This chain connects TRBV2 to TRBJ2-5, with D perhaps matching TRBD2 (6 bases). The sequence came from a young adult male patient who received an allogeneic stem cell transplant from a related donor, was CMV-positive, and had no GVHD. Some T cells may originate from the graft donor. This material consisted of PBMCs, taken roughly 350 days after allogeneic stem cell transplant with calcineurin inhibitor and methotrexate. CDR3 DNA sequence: TGTGCCATCGGACTCGGGGGTATCCAAGAGACCCAGTACTTC. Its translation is CAIGLGGIQETQYF.